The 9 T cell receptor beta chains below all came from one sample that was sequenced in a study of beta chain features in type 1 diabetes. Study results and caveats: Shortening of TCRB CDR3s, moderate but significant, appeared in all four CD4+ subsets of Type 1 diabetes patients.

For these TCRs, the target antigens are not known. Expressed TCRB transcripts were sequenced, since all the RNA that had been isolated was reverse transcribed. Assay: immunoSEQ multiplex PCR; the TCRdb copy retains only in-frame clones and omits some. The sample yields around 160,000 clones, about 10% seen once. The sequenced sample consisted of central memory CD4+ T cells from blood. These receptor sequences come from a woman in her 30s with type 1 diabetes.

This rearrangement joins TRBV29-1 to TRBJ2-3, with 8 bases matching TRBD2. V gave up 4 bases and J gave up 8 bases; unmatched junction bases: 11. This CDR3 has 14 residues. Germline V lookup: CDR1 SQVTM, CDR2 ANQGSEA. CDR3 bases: TGCAGCGTTGTTTCGGAAGCGGGAGTGAGTACGCAGTATTTT. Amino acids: CSVVSEAGVSTQYF.

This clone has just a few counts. CDR3: CASSYRTGVSEAFF. The CDR3 DNA is TGTGCCAGCAGTTATAGGACAGGGGTCAGCGAAGCTTTCTTT. J is TRBJ1-1 and V is TRBV6-5, with 9 bases lining up with TRBD1. V lost 3 bases to trimming and J lost 8 bases; unmatched junction nucleotides: 7. The CDR3 is made up of 14 amino acids. Germline CDR1 MNHEY, CDR2 SVGAGI.

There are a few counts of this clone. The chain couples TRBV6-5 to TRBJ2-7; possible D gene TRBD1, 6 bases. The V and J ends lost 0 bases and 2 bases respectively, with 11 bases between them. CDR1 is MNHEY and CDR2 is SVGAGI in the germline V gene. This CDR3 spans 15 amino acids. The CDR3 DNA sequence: TGTGCCAGCAGTTACTCCCGGACAGAGACCTACGAGCAGTACTTC. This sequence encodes CASSYSRTETYEQYF.

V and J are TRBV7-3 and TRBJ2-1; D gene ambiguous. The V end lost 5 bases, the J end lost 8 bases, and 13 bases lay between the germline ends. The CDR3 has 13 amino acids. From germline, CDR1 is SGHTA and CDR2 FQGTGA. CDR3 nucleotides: TGTGCCAGCAGCGTCACAGCCGATGATGAGCAGTTCTTC. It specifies CASSVTADDEQFF.

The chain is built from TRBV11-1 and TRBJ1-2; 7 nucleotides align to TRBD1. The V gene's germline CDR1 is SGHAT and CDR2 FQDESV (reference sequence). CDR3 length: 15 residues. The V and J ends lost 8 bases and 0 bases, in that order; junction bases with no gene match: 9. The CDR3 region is CASRLRTGANYGYTF. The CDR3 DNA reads TGTGCCAGCCGGCTCCGGACAGGAGCTAACTATGGCTACACCTTC.

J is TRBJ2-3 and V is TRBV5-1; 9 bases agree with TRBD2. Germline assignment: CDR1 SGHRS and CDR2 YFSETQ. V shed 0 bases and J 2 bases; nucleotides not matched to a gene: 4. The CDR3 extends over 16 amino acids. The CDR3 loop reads CASSLEASGITDTQYF. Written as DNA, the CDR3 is TGCGCCAGCAGCTTGGAGGCTAGCGGGATCACAGATACGCAGTATTTT.

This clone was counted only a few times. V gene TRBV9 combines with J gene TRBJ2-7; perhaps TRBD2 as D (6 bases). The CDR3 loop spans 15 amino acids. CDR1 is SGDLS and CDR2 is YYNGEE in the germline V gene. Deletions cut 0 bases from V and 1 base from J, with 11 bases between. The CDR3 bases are TGTGCCAGCAGCGTAGCGGCGGGGCAATCCTACGAGCAGTACTTC. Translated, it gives CASSVAAGQSYEQYF.

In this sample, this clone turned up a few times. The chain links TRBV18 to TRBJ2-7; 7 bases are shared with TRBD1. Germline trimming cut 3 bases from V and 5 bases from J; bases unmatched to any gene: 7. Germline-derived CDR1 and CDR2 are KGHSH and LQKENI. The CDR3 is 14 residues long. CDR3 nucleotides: TGTGCCAGCTCACCTCAGGGGGAAAGGAACGAGCAGTACTTC. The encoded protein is CASSPQGERNEQYF.

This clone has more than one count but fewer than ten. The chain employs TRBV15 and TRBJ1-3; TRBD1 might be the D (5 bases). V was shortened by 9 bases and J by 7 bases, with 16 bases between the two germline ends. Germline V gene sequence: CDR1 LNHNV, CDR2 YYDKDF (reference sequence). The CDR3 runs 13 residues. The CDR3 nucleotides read TGTGCCACGAAGCTTACAGGTTCCAACACCATATATTTT. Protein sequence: CATKLTGSNTIYF.